In this sample, the clone carrying this T cell receptor beta chain turned up many times. Its target is unknown. This entry belongs to a study of regulatory T cells in long-lasting Graves disease. Turning to the study itself: Patients newly diagnosed with Graves' had been on antithyroid drugs for under 3 months.

Arm-PCR with iRepertoire HTBI primers amplified the CDR3 regions for these TCR beta libraries. TCRdb redid the calling of the multiplex PCR reads with MiXCR, one entry per CDR3 protein. The sample has 350,000 to 550,000 distinct CDR3 sequences; approximately 16% are singletons. The study, taken as a whole, reports: Persistent disease was characterized by preferential usage of TRBV28, TRBJ1-2 and TRBJ2-5.

The time point: newly diagnosed GD, antithyroid drugs for less than 3 months. Following extraction of RNA from PBMCs, that RNA was used to make the TCR library. The germline V gene encodes CDR1 DFQATT and CDR2 SNEGSKA (reference sequence). CDR3 size: 15 residues. V was pared by 6 bases and J by 4 bases, with 14 bases of the junction left unmatched. The data also belong to a second study, concerning T cells in Graves' hyperthyroidism and ophthalmopathy. As reported in that work: During a first-round RT-PCR of the TCR CDR3, the HTBI primer set was used.

The sequencing here drew on peripheral blood mononuclear cells (PBMCs), taken at new diagnosis, from a patient treated with antithyroid drugs. The V gene is TRBV20-1, the J gene TRBJ2-7; 8 positions match TRBD2. The source is a woman in her late teens or twenties with Graves disease. Here the CDR3 reads CSASRPGLVPYEQYF. In nucleotides, the CDR3 is TGCAGTGCGAGCCGTCCGGGACTAGTCCCTTACGAGCAGTACTTC.